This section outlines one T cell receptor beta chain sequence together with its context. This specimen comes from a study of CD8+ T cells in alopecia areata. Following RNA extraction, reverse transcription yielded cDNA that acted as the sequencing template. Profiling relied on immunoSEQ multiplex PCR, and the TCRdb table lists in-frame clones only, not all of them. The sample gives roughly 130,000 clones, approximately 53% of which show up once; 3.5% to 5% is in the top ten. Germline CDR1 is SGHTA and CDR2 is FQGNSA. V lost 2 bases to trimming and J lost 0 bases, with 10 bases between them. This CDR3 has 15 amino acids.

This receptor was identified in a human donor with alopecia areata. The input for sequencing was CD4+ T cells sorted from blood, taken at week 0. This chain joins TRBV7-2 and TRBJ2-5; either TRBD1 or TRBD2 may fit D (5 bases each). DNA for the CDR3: TGTGCCAGCAGCTTAACCCGGGGACACCAAGAGACCCAGTACTTC. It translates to CASSLTRGHQETQYF.